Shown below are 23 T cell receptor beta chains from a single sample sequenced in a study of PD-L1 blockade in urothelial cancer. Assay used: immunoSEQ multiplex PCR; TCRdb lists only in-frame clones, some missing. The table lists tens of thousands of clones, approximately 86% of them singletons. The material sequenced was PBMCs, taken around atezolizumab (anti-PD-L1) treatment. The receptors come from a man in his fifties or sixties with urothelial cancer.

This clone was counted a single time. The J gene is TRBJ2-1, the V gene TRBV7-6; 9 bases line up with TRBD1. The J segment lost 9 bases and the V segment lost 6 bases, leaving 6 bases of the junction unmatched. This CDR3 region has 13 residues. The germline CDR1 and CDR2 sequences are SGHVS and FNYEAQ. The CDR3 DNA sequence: TGTGCCAGCAGACCCACAGGGGGCGCTGAGCAGTTCTTC. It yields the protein CASRPTGGAEQFF.

DNA of the CDR3: TGTGCCAGCAGCCGGGGACTAGCGGGAGTAAACTCCTACAATGAGCAGTTCTTC. It is translated as CASSRGLAGVNSYNEQFF. V usage is TRBV5-4 and J usage is TRBJ2-1; 14 bases map to TRBD2. V lost 4 bases to trimming and J lost 0 bases; unmatched junction nucleotides: 6. Germline V gene data show CDR1 as SGHNT and CDR2 as YYREEE (reference sequence). The CDR3 sequence is 18 residues long. The full variable domain, rest sourced from reference TRBV5-4 and TRBJ2-1, is ETGVTQSPTHLIKTRGQQVTLRCSSQSGHNTVSWYQQALGQGPQFIFQYYREEENGRGNFPPRFSGLQFPNYSSELNVNALELDDSALYLCASSRGLAGVNSYNEQFFGPGTRLTVL.

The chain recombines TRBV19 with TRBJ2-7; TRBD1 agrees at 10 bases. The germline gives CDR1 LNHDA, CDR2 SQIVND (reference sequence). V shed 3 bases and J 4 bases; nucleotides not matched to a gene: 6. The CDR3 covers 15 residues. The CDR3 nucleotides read TGTGCCAGTAGTATCGGGAGGACAGGGGGTTACGAGCAGTACTTC. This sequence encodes CASSIGRTGGYEQYF.

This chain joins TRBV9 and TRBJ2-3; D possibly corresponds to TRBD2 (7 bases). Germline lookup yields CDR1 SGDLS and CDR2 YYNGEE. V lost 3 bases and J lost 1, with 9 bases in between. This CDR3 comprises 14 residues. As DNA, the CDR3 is TGTGCCAGCAGCGGGGGGGGCGGCACAGATACGCAGTATTTT. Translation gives CASSGGGGTDTQYF.

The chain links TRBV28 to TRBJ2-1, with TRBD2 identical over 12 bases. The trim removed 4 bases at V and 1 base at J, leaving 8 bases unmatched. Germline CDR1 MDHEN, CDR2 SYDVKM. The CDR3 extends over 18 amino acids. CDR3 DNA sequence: TGTGCCAGCAGTTCCGGGACTAGCGGGTTGCCGTCCTACAATGAGCAGTTCTTC. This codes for CASSSGTSGLPSYNEQFF.

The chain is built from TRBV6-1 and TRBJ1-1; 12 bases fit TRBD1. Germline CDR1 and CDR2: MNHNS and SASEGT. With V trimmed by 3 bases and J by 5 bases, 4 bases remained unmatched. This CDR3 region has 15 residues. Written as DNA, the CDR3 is TGTGCCAGCAGTGACGGGACAGGGGGCTTGACTGAAGCTTTCTTT. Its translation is CASSDGTGGLTEAFF.

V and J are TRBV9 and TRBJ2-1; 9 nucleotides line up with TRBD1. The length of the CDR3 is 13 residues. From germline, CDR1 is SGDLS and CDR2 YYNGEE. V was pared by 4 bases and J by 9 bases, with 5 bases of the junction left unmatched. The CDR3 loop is CASSPTGGSEQFF. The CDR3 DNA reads TGTGCCAGCAGCCCCACAGGGGGCAGTGAGCAGTTCTTC.

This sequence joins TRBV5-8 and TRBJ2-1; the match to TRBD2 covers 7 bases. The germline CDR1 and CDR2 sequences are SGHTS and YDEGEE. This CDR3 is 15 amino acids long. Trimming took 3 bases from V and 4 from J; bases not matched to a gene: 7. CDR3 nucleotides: TGTGCCAGCAGCTGGGACGGGAGGCCGTACAATGAGCAGTTCTTC. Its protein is CASSWDGRPYNEQFF.

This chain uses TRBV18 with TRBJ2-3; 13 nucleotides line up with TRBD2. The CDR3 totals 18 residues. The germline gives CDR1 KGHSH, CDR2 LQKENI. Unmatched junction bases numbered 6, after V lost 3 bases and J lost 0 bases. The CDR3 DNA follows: TGTGCCAGCTCACCGTGGACTAGCGGGGGAATAAGCACAGATACGCAGTATTTT. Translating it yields CASSPWTSGGISTDTQYF.

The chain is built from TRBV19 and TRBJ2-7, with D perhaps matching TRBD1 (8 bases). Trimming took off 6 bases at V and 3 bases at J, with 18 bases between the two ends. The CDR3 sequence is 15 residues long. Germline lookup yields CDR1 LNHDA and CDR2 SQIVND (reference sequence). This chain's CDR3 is CASRSGTGQLYEQYF. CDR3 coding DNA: TGTGCCAGTAGAAGCGGGACAGGACAACTCTACGAGCAGTACTTC. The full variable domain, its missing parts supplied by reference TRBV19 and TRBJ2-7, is DGGITQSPKYLFRKEGQNVTLSCEQNLNHDAMYWYRQDPGQGLRLIYYSQIVNDFQKGDIAEGYSVSREKKESFPLTVTSAQKNPTAFYLCASRSGTGQLYEQYFGPGTRLTVT.

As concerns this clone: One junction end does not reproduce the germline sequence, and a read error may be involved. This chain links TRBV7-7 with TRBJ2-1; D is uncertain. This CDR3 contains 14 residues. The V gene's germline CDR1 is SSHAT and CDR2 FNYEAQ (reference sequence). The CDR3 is CASSPGVVYNEQFF. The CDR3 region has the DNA TGTGCTAGCAGCCCCGGTGTAGTCTACAATGAGCAGTTCTTC.

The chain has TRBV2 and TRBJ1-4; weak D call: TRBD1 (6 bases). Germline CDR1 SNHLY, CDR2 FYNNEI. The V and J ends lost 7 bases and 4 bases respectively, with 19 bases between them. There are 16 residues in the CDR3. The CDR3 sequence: CASNGPREGVNEKLFF. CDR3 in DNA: TGTGCCAGCAATGGGCCCCGAGAGGGGGTTAATGAAAAACTGTTTTTT.

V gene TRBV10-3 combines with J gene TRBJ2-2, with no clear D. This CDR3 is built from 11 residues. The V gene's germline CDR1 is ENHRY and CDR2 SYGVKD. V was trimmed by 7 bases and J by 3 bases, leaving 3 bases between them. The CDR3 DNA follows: TGTGCCATCACTGACACCGGGGAGCTGTTTTTT. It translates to CAITDTGELFF.

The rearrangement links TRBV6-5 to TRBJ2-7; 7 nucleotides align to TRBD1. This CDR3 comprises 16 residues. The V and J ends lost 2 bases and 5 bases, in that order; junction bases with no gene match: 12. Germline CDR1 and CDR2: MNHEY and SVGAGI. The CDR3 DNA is TGTGCCAGCAGTTACCGACTAACGACAAGGGGGCACGAGCAGTACTTC. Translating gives CASSYRLTTRGHEQYF.

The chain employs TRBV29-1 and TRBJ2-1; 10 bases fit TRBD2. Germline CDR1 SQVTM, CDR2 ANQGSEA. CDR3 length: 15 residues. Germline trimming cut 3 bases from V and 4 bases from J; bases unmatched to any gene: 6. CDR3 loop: CSVEGSGRPYNEQFF. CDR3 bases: TGCAGCGTTGAGGGTAGCGGGAGGCCATACAATGAGCAGTTCTTC.

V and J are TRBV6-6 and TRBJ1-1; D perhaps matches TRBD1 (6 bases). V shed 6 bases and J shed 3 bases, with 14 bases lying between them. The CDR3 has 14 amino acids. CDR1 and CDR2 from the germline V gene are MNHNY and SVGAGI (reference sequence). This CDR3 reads CASSLRGWDTEAFF. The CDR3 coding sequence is TGTGCCAGCAGCCTCAGGGGTTGGGACACTGAAGCTTTCTTT.

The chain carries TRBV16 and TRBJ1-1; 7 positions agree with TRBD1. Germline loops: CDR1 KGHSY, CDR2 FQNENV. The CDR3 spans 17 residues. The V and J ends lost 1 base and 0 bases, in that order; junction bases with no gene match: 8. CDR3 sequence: CASSQYAGGNLNTEAFF. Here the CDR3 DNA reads TGTGCCAGCAGCCAATACGCAGGGGGGAACCTGAACACTGAAGCTTTCTTT. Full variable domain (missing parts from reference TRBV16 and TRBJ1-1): GEEVAQTPKHLVRGEGQKAKLYCAPIKGHSYVFWYQQVLKNEFKFLISFQNENVFDETGMPKERFSAKCLPNSPCSLEIQATKLEDSAVYFCASSQYAGGNLNTEAFFGQGTRLTVV.

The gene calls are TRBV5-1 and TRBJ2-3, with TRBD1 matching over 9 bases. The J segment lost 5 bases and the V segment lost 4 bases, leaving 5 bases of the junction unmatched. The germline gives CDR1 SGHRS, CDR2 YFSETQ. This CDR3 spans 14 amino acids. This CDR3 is CASSPGQGKDTQYF. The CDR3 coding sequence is TGCGCCAGCAGCCCGGGACAGGGAAAAGATACGCAGTATTTT. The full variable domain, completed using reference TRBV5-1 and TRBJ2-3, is KAGVTQTPRYLIKTRGQQVTLSCSPISGHRSVSWYQQTPGQGLQFLFEYFSETQRNKGNFPGRFSGRQFSNSRSEMNVSTLELGDSALYLCASSPGQGKDTQYFGPGTRLTVL.

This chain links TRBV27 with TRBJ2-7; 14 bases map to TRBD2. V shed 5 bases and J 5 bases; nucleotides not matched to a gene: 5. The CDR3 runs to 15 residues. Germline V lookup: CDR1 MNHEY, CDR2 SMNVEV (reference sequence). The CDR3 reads CASSPGTSGSNEQYF. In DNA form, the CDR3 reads TGTGCCAGCAGTCCCGGGACTAGCGGGAGCAACGAGCAGTACTTC.

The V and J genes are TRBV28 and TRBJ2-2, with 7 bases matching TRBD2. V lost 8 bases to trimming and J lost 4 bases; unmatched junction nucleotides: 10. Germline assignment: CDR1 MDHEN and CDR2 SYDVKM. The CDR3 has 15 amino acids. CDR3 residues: CASDSSGKGTGELFF. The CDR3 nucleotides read TGTGCCAGCGACAGCAGCGGGAAAGGCACCGGGGAGCTGTTTTTT.

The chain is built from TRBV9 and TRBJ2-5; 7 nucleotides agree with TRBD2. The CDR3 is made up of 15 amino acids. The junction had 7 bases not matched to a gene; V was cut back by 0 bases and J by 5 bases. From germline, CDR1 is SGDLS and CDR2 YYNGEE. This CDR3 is CASSVAGGGGETQYF. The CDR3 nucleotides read TGTGCCAGCAGCGTAGCTGGGGGGGGTGGTGAGACCCAGTACTTC.

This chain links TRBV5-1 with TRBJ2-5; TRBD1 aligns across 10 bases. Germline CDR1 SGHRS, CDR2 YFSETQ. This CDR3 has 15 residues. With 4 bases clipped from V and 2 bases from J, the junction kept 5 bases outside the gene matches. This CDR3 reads CASSTLGQGQETQYF. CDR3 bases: TGCGCCAGCAGCACCCTGGGACAGGGGCAAGAGACCCAGTACTTC.

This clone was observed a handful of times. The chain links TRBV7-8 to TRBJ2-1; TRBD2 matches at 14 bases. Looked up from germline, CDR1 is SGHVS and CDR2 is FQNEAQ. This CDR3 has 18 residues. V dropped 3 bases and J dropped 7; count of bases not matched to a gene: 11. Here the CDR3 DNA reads TGTGCCAGCAGCTTGCCAAGCCGGACTAGCGGGAGGAGGAATGAGCAGTTCTTC. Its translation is CASSLPSRTSGRRNEQFF.